What follows is one T cell receptor beta chain and its context. Its antigen is undetermined. V gave up 2 bases and J gave up 5 bases, with 7 bases separating them. Germline values: CDR1 SGDLS, CDR2 YYNGEE. The CDR3 runs to 13 residues. These data come from a study of T cell responses to AZD1222 COVID-19 vaccine. Points from the study as a whole: Only a handful of AZD1222 recipients were seropositive at baseline. Clonal diversity was possibly underestimated, and white British individuals and females predominated among donors.

The assay was immunoSEQ multiplex PCR, and TCRdb's table has in-frame clones only and misses some. This table has some 120,000 clones, roughly 82% appearing once. Source: peripheral blood, taken 28 days after the second AZD1222 dose. The receptor was isolated from an adult who received the AZD1222 COVID-19 vaccine. The V call is TRBV9, the J call TRBJ1-4; D is ambiguous. The CDR3: CASSVYPNEKLFF. CDR3 DNA: TGTGCCAGCAGCGTGTACCCCAATGAAAAACTGTTTTTT.